Below, one T cell receptor (beta chain) is given with its context. The CDR3 is 14 amino acids. J lost 1 base, V lost 4 bases, and 3 bases had no gene match. Germline-derived CDR1 and CDR2 are SGHRS and YFSETQ. The data stem from a study of T cell responses to AZD1222 COVID-19 vaccine. The repertoire was sequenced with immunoSEQ multiplex PCR; TCRdb's copy has only in-frame clones and lacks some. This sample yields 120,000 or so clones, of which around 86% are seen a single time; about 1.2% belongs to the top ten. Material: peripheral blood, obtained on day 0 of AZD1222 vaccination. The J gene is TRBJ2-3, the V gene TRBV5-1; 7 bases are shared with TRBD1. The sequence came from an adult in good health. Written as DNA, the CDR3 is TGCGCCAGCAGCAAAGGACAGGGCACAGATACGCAGTATTTT. Translating gives CASSKGQGTDTQYF. Full variable domain (rest looked up from reference TRBV5-1 and TRBJ2-3): KAGVTQTPRYLIKTRGQQVTLSCSPISGHRSVSWYQQTPGQGLQFLFEYFSETQRNKGNFPGRFSGRQFSNSRSEMNVSTLELGDSALYLCASSKGQGTDTQYFGPGTRLTVL.